A selection of T cell receptor beta chains follows, all from one sample in a study of T cell responses to AZD1222 COVID-19 vaccine. Profiling relied on immunoSEQ multiplex PCR, and the TCRdb table lists in-frame clones only, not all of them. This table has 93,000 or so clones, roughly 87% appearing once. This sample comprised peripheral blood, obtained on day 0 of AZD1222 vaccination. All receptors come from an adult in good health. Both conserved end residues are part of each CDR3. A D gene is named only where the DNA matches it firmly. Only part of the rows carry a size: once, few, many, or a class if the clone is expanded.

V gene,J gene,clone size,CDR3 length,D gene,CDR3 protein,CDR3 DNA
TRBV7-9,TRBJ2-7,once,16,TRBD1,CASSLGQGILSYEQYF,TGTGCCAGCAGCCTAGGACAGGGAATACTGTCCTACGAGCAGTACTTC
TRBV10-3,TRBJ2-3,-,15,TRBD1,CAIMGRDSPTDTQYF,TGTGCCATCATGGGCCGGGACAGTCCAACAGATACGCAGTATTTT
TRBV30,TRBJ1-6,-,13,-,CAWSGSYNSPLHF,TGTGCCTGGAGTGGCTCCTATAATTCACCCCTCCACTTT
TRBV29-1,TRBJ1-2,-,18,TRBD1,CSVEDPDRGFFANYGYTF,TGCAGCGTTGAAGACCCTGACAGGGGGTTCTTCGCTAACTATGGCTACACCTTC
TRBV3-1/TRBV3-2,TRBJ2-3,-,14,-,CASSNPGPTDTQYF,TGTGCCAGCAGCAACCCTGGCCCCACAGATACGCAGTATTTT
TRBV28,TRBJ2-1,-,14,TRBD1,CASSAGQAYNEQFF,TGTGCCAGCAGTGCGGGACAGGCCTACAATGAGCAGTTCTTC
TRBV20-1,TRBJ2-5,-,11,-,CSARDRETQYF,TGCAGTGCTAGAGATAGAGAGACCCAGTACTTC
TRBV10-3,TRBJ2-7,once,14,-,CAISDTEGSYEQYF,TGTGCCATCAGTGATACAGAGGGGTCCTACGAGCAGTACTTC
TRBV4-2,TRBJ1-2,-,15,-,CASSQDLGGAYGYTF,TGTGCCAGCAGCCAAGACTTGGGGGGGGCCTATGGCTACACCTTC
TRBV7-8,TRBJ1-4,-,14,-,CASSQDPWDEKLFF,TGTGCCAGCAGCCAGGATCCTTGGGATGAAAAACTGTTTTTT
TRBV4-2,TRBJ1-3,-,17,TRBD1,CASSQEGTDYSGNTIYF,TGTGCCAGCAGCCAAGAGGGGACAGATTACTCTGGAAACACCATATATTTT
TRBV5-4,TRBJ2-7,-,13,-,CASSLMGAYEQYF,TGTGCCAGCAGCTTGATGGGTGCCTACGAGCAGTACTTC
TRBV5-5,TRBJ1-5,-,12,-,CASSLVGQPQHF,TGTGCCAGCAGCTTGGTTGGGCAGCCCCAGCATTTT
TRBV5-6,TRBJ1-5,-,14,-,CASSNGLINQPQHF,TGTGCCAGCAGCAACGGACTGATCAATCAGCCCCAGCATTTT
TRBV7-9,TRBJ1-2,-,15,-,CASSPDRAPYYGYTF,TGTGCCAGCAGTCCTGACCGGGCCCCATATTATGGCTACACCTTC
TRBV6-5,TRBJ2-2,-,14,-,CASRIRDDTGELFF,TGTGCCAGCAGGATCCGGGACGACACCGGGGAGCTGTTTTTT
TRBV4-3,TRBJ2-7,-,13,-,CASSLSGGYEQYF,TGCGCCAGCAGCCTAAGTGGGGGCTACGAGCAGTACTTC
TRBV5-4,TRBJ1-2,-,19,TRBD1,CASRPPGPVGTVGGYGYTF,TGTGCCAGCAGGCCTCCGGGACCCGTGGGGACAGTGGGGGGTTATGGCTACACCTTC
TRBV4-1,TRBJ2-7,-,15,-,CASSQVYTGPYEQYF,TGCGCCAGCAGCCAAGTATATACAGGGCCCTACGAGCAGTACTTC
TRBV18,TRBJ1-6,-,15,TRBD1,CASSLGTGGNSPLHF,TGTGCCAGCTCGCTAGGGACAGGAGGGAATTCACCCCTCCACTTT
TRBV2,TRBJ1-2,-,13,TRBD1,CASQGTDYYGYTF,TGTGCCAGCCAAGGGACAGACTACTATGGCTACACCTTC
TRBV27,TRBJ2-7,-,15,-,CASSLSGAGGYEQYF,TGTGCCAGCAGTTTATCGGGTGCTGGGGGTTACGAGCAGTACTTC
TRBV5-1,TRBJ1-4,-,15,-,CASSLGAQSNEKLFF,TGCGCCAGCAGCTTAGGGGCGCAGAGTAATGAAAAACTGTTTTTT
TRBV11-2,TRBJ2-1,-,12,-,CASSKSYNEQFF,TGTGCCAGCAGTAAGTCCTACAATGAGCAGTTCTTC
TRBV30,TRBJ1-2,-,17,-,CAWSAPDAGGEAYGYTF,TGTGCCTGGAGTGCTCCCGATGCGGGGGGCGAGGCCTATGGCTACACCTTC
TRBV28,TRBJ2-5,-,15,TRBD2,CASSFSGGYQETQYF,TGTGCCAGCAGTTTTAGCGGGGGGTACCAAGAGACCCAGTACTTC
TRBV6-1,TRBJ1-4,-,15,-,CASSESVQANEKLFF,TGTGCCAGCAGTGAATCCGTGCAGGCTAATGAAAAACTGTTTTTT
TRBV28,TRBJ2-7,-,13,TRBD1,CASGPGQGYEQYF,TGTGCCAGCGGACCGGGACAGGGCTACGAGCAGTACTTC
TRBV30,TRBJ1-1,-,13,TRBD1,CAWRDRTNTEAFF,TGTGCCTGGCGGGACAGAACGAACACTGAAGCTTTCTTT
TRBV29-1,TRBJ1-4,-,13,-,CSATGHPDEKLFF,TGCAGCGCCACAGGACACCCAGATGAAAAACTGTTTTTT
TRBV5-1,TRBJ1-1,-,15,-,CASSRKTGPNTEAFF,TGCGCCAGCAGCAGGAAGACAGGACCGAACACTGAAGCTTTCTTT
TRBV5-1,TRBJ1-1,-,12,-,CASKWEGLEAFF,TGCGCCAGCAAATGGGAGGGCCTCGAAGCTTTCTTT
TRBV19,TRBJ1-2,-,14,-,CASSNVQGDYGYTF,TGTGCCAGTAGTAACGTCCAGGGAGACTATGGCTACACCTTC
TRBV28,TRBJ1-4,once,14,-,CASNQSPPGEKLFF,TGTGCCAGCAACCAATCCCCCCCGGGGGAAAAACTGTTTTTT
TRBV20-1,TRBJ2-5,-,11,-,CSGSLQETQYF,TGCAGTGGGTCCCTACAAGAGACCCAGTACTTC
TRBV30,TRBJ1-1,-,13,-,CAWSEVYGTEAFF,TGTGCCTGGAGTGAGGTCTACGGCACTGAAGCTTTCTTT
TRBV24-1,TRBJ2-5,-,16,TRBD2,CATSEGLAGGYETQYF,TGTGCCACCAGTGAGGGACTAGCGGGGGGTTATGAGACCCAGTACTTC
TRBV6-5,TRBJ1-5,-,13,-,CASGLLSNQPQHF,TGTGCCAGCGGCCTATTAAGCAATCAGCCCCAGCATTTT
TRBV18,TRBJ1-1,-,13,-,CASSLDANTEAFF,TGTGCCAGCTCCCTAGATGCGAACACTGAAGCTTTCTTT
TRBV6-5,TRBJ1-6,few,15,-,CASSYSVRTNSPLHF,TGTGCCAGCAGTTACTCAGTACGGACTAATTCACCCCTCCACTTT
TRBV5-4,TRBJ2-1,-,13,-,CASSPSGTNEQFF,TGTGCCAGCAGCCCGTCTGGGACGAATGAGCAGTTCTTC
TRBV7-8,TRBJ1-5,-,13,-,CASSETGFQPQHF,TGTGCCAGCAGCGAAACAGGGTTCCAGCCCCAGCATTTT
TRBV7-2,TRBJ1-2,-,14,-,CASSLGAASDGYTF,TGTGCCAGCAGCTTAGGGGCCGCGTCAGATGGCTACACCTTC
TRBV24-1,TRBJ2-1,-,13,-,CATSAWGGYEQFF,TGTGCCACCAGTGCCTGGGGGGGCTATGAGCAGTTCTTC
TRBV9,TRBJ2-1,-,14,TRBD2,CASSVGAGVNEQFF,TGTGCCAGCAGCGTAGGAGCGGGGGTGAATGAGCAGTTCTTC
TRBV6-5,TRBJ2-1,-,14,-,CASSLVWANNEQFF,TGTGCCAGCAGCCTGGTTTGGGCCAACAATGAGCAGTTCTTC
TRBV29-1,TRBJ1-5,-,13,TRBD1,CSVGTAFNQPQHF,TGCAGCGTCGGGACAGCGTTCAATCAGCCCCAGCATTTT
TRBV12-3/TRBV12-4,TRBJ2-1,-,13,TRBD1,CASSTTGDNEQFF,TGTGCCAGCAGCACGACAGGGGACAATGAGCAGTTCTTC
TRBV6-2/TRBV6-3,TRBJ2-7,-,14,TRBD1,CASSSPRGSSEQYF,TGTGCCAGCAGTTCCCCCAGGGGGTCATCCGAGCAGTACTTC
TRBV3-1/TRBV3-2,TRBJ1-1,-,14,TRBD1,CASSQGQGSIEAFF,TGTGCCAGCAGCCAAGGACAGGGAAGTATTGAAGCTTTCTTT
TRBV7-9,TRBJ1-6,-,13,-,CASGLSGDSPLHF,TGTGCCAGCGGGCTGAGTGGGGATTCACCCCTCCACTTT
TRBV4-1,TRBJ1-1,-,14,-,CASSPAGGGTEAFF,TGCGCCAGCAGCCCCGCCGGAGGAGGCACTGAAGCTTTCTTT
TRBV6-5,TRBJ1-3,medium-sized,15,-,CASSLAAYEGNTIYF,TGTGCCAGCAGTCTCGCAGCCTACGAAGGAAACACCATATATTTT
TRBV27,TRBJ1-1,-,14,-,CASSLLGGNTEAFF,TGTGCCAGCAGTTTATTGGGCGGGAACACTGAAGCTTTCTTT
TRBV3-1/TRBV3-2,TRBJ2-3,-,18,TRBD1,CASSQDGDRGLFADTQYF,TGTGCCAGCAGCCAAGATGGAGACAGGGGCCTTTTTGCAGATACGCAGTATTTT
TRBV19,TRBJ2-7,-,18,-,CASSPPLLWGQPAYEQYF,TGTGCCAGTAGTCCTCCTCTCCTGTGGGGTCAACCAGCCTACGAGCAGTACTTC
TRBV3-1/TRBV3-2,TRBJ1-5,once,15,TRBD1,CASSQGTGAFQPQHF,TGTGCCAGCAGCCAAGGGACAGGGGCCTTCCAGCCCCAGCATTTT
TRBV4-2,TRBJ1-6,few,15,-,CASSQELWAHSPLHF,TGTGCCAGCAGCCAAGAGCTTTGGGCGCATTCACCCCTCCACTTT
TRBV11-2,TRBJ1-1,-,15,TRBD1,CASSPTRQGGTEAFF,TGTGCCAGCAGCCCGACGCGACAGGGGGGGACTGAAGCTTTCTTT
TRBV6-5,TRBJ2-5,-,15,-,CASSSRRGVGETQYF,TGTGCCAGCAGCTCACGGAGGGGAGTGGGGGAGACCCAGTACTTC